This TCR beta chain was observed in a study of cytomegalovirus exposure and HLA in healthy donors. Broader study findings: Accounts indicate the classifier identified cytomegalovirus status with strong specificity and sensitivity. According to the study, some 160 TCR beta chains were cytomegalovirus-associated.

Clones were read by immunoSEQ multiplex PCR, and TCRdb kept only the in-frame ones, dropping some. The data contain over 100,000 clones, more than 75% of them singletons. With 5 bases removed from V and 7 bases from J, the gap between germline ends came to 11 bases. The CDR3 is 12 residues long. CDR1 and CDR2 (germline): MNHEY, SMNVEV (reference sequence). Remarks on this clone: What it binds is unknown.

This sequence was found in a young woman in good health and CMV-seropositive. The sample taken for sequencing was PBMCs. The chain uses TRBV27 and TRBJ1-1; no clear D. CDR3: CASSAGGVEAFF. CDR3 in DNA: TGTGCCAGCAGTGCTGGCGGGGTTGAAGCTTTCTTT.